The 3 T cell receptor beta chains below were found in one sample sequenced in a study of T cell repertoires in cytomegalovirus infection. Via MiXCR, TCRdb re-called the reads, giving one row per CDR3 protein. The sample consists of under 850,000 distinct CDR3 sequences, about 30% of them appearing once. No antigens are known for them. The input for sequencing was cultured PBMCs, taken from culture after CMV antigen stimulation. Receptor source: a human donor in good health (CMV status not recorded). Some clones in this sample may be carry-over from other donors' samples.

This clonotype was detected only once. The chain couples TRBV2 to TRBJ2-3; no clear D gene. The V and J ends lost 7 bases and 1 base respectively, with 15 bases between them. The CDR3 has 15 residues. Germline values: CDR1 SNHLY, CDR2 FYNNEI. CDR3 sequence (DNA): TGTGCCAGCACCTCTGTTGTGGGTGGCACAGATACGCAGTATTTT. The encoded protein is CASTSVVGGTDTQYF.

This clonotype was counted many times. The chain carries TRBV7-2 and TRBJ1-1, with 7 bases aligning to TRBD1. The ends lost 3 bases at V and 4 bases at J; junction bases unmatched: 5. The CDR3 covers 14 residues. CDR1 is SGHTA, CDR2 FQGNSA, per germline. The DNA for the CDR3 is TGTGCCAGCAGCTTTAGGGGGCTGGGCACTGAAGCTTTCTTT. Encoded protein: CASSFRGLGTEAFF.

The genes are TRBV19 and TRBJ2-1; TRBD2 matches at 7 bases. The J segment lost 12 bases and the V segment lost 5 bases, leaving 13 bases of the junction unmatched. Germline CDR1 is LNHDA and CDR2 is SQIVND (reference sequence). The CDR3 length is 14 residues. The DNA of the CDR3 is TGTGCCAGTAGTCCCATGGTAGCGGGTCGATGGCAGTTCTTC. This codes for CASSPMVAGRWQFF.